The next 10 T cell receptor beta chains were all read from a single sample in a study of CD4 T cells in relation to SARS-CoV-2 and coronaviruses. Their specific antigens are unknown. Here immunoSEQ multiplex PCR was the method, and the copy in TCRdb shows in-frame clones only, minus some. Among 15,000 to 20,000 clones listed, around 80% were seen once. Before the COVID-19 pandemic, during about 2010-2018, CD4+ T cells were taken from unexposed donors. The cells were cultured for 10 days before CD4+ T cells were isolated. The specimen was CD4+ T cells from PBMCs, cultured in vitro. These receptor sequences come from a human donor in good health.

This chain joins TRBV7-3 and TRBJ2-1; the match to TRBD2 covers 13 bases. J was trimmed by 9 bases and V by 4 bases; bases with no gene match: 3. Germline lookup yields CDR1 SGHTA and CDR2 FQGTGA. This CDR3 region has 14 residues. The CDR3 is CASSSGLAGVEQFF. CDR3 coding DNA: TGTGCCAGCAGCTCCGGACTAGCGGGAGTTGAGCAGTTCTTC.

This chain links TRBV11-3 with TRBJ2-1; TRBD1 agrees at 11 bases. Germline V gene data show CDR1 as SGHNT and CDR2 as YENEEA. This CDR3 spans 16 amino acids. With 5 bases clipped from V and 4 bases from J, the junction kept 7 bases outside the gene matches. The CDR3 here is CASSPLGTGGYNEQFF. The CDR3 region has the DNA TGTGCCAGCAGCCCCCTGGGGACAGGGGGTTACAATGAGCAGTTCTTC.

This chain uses TRBV7-2 with TRBJ2-2, with 13 bases that match TRBD2. The CDR3 extends over 17 amino acids. The trim removed 2 bases at V and 4 bases at J, leaving 4 bases unmatched. Germline CDR1 and CDR2: SGHTA and FQGNSA. DNA of the CDR3: TGTGCCAGCAGCTTATCAGGACTAGCGGGGGTCACCGGGGAGCTGTTTTTT. It yields the protein CASSLSGLAGVTGELFF. The variable domain in full, with the rest retrieved from reference TRBV7-2 and TRBJ2-2, is GAGVSQSPSNKVTEKGKDVELRCDPISGHTALYWYRQSLGQGLEFLIYFQGNSAPDKSGLPSDRFSAERTGGSVSTLTIQRTQQEDSAVYLCASSLSGLAGVTGELFFGEGSRLTVL.

The J gene is TRBJ2-5, the V gene TRBV6-2 or TRBV6-3, with 10 positions matching TRBD1. Germline assignment: CDR1 MNHEY and CDR2 SVGEGT. The J segment lost 7 bases and the V segment lost 6 bases, leaving 11 bases of the junction unmatched. The CDR3 extends over 15 amino acids. This CDR3 is CASSPGTGAMGTQYF. CDR3 DNA: TGTGCCAGCAGCCCTGGGACAGGGGCGATGGGGACCCAGTACTTC.

This chain uses TRBV7-2 with TRBJ2-3; the D gene could be TRBD1 or TRBD2 (5 bases each). Trimming took 2 bases from V and 9 from J, leaving 15 bases between them. This CDR3 is 14 amino acids long. CDR1 SGHTA and CDR2 FQGNSA come from the germline V gene. The DNA for the CDR3 is TGTGCCAGCAGCTTACAAACTTCGGGGCAGACGCAGTATTTT. This sequence encodes CASSLQTSGQTQYF.

J is TRBJ2-6 and V is TRBV11-2, with TRBD1 as a possible D gene (6 bases). The CDR3 has 16 residues. Germline V gene sequence: CDR1 SGHAT, CDR2 FQNNGV. The V end lost 3 bases, the J end lost 2 bases, and 11 bases lay between the germline ends. The CDR3 region has the DNA TGTGCCAGCAGCTTCTCGCCAGGGGCTGGGGCCAACGTCCTGACTTTC. Translated: CASSFSPGAGANVLTF. Based on the CDR3 plus reference TRBV11-2 and TRBJ2-6, the full variable domain is EAGVAQSPRYKIIEKRQSVAFWCNPISGHATLYWYQQILGQGPKLLIQFQNNGVVDDSQLPKDRFSAERLKGVDSTLKIQPAKLEDSAVYLCASSFSPGAGANVLTFGAGSRLTVL.

This chain links TRBV11-2 with TRBJ2-7; 7 nucleotides align to TRBD2. V lost 3 bases to trimming and J lost 3 bases; unmatched junction nucleotides: 5. The CDR3 is 14 residues long. From germline, CDR1 is SGHAT and CDR2 FQNNGV. CDR3: CASSFFSSGYEQYF. Written as DNA, the CDR3 is TGTGCCAGCAGCTTCTTCTCTAGCGGCTACGAGCAGTACTTC.

The CDR3 sequence: CASSFRDPYNEQFF. The CDR3 nucleotides are TGTGCCAGCAGCTTCCGGGACCCCTACAATGAGCAGTTCTTC. The rearrangement uses TRBV11-1 and TRBJ2-1; either TRBD1 or TRBD2 may supply D (5 bases each). Trimming removed 3 bases from V and 2 bases from J, with 8 bases in between. The CDR3 has 14 amino acids. In germline, CDR1 is SGHAT, CDR2 FQDESV (reference sequence). The full variable domain, in which reference TRBV11-1 and TRBJ2-1 provide the parts outside the CDR3, is EAEVAQSPRYKITEKSQAVAFWCDPISGHATLYWYRQILGQGPELLVQFQDESVVDDSQLPKDRFSAERLKGVDSTLKIQPAELGDSAMYLCASSFRDPYNEQFFGPGTRLTVL.

The rearrangement uses TRBV6-6 and TRBJ2-7, with D tentatively TRBD2 (6 bases). CDR1 and CDR2 from the germline V gene are MNHNY and SVGAGI (reference sequence). V lost 4 bases, J lost 6 bases, and 13 bases lay in between. CDR3 length: 13 residues. CDR3 nucleotides: TGTGCCAGCAGTTCCACGGGGGTGGGCGAGCAGTACTTC. Translated: CASSSTGVGEQYF.

The chain joins TRBV9 to TRBJ2-3; 16 bases match TRBD2. CDR1 and CDR2 from the germline V gene are SGDLS and YYNGEE. Germline trimming cut 0 bases from V and 5 bases from J; bases unmatched to any gene: 9. The length of the CDR3 is 19 residues. The CDR3 bases are TGTGCCAGCAGCGTAGACCCCTGGGGACTAGCGGGAGGGCAAGATACGCAGTATTTT. Its protein product is CASSVDPWGLAGGQDTQYF.